These 24 T cell receptor beta chains originate from one sample sequenced in a study of T cells in Graves' hyperthyroidism and ophthalmopathy. What was amplified from RNA transcripts were TCR beta CDR3 regions. HTBI primers were employed in a first-round RT-PCR of the TCR CDR3. Each CDR3 protein gets one entry after TCRdb re-called the multiplex PCR reads with MiXCR. The data show roughly 740,000 distinct CDR3 sequences, roughly 17% seen once. Sequenced sample: blood. These receptor sequences come from a man younger than 35 with Graves' hyperthyroidism.

In its sample, this clonotype was seen many times. In DNA form, the CDR3 reads TGTGCCAGCAGTCCCGGGACCGGGTGGAACGAGCAGTACTTC. This gives the protein CASSPGTGWNEQYF. The chain employs TRBV12-3 or TRBV12-4 and TRBJ2-7; D tentatively reads TRBD1 or TRBD2 (5 bases each). V was cut by 5 bases and J by 5 bases, with 16 bases left in between. The CDR3 is 14 amino acids.

Ten or more counts support this clonotype. The chain combines TRBV28 with TRBJ2-1; 15 nucleotides agree with TRBD2. This CDR3 region has 16 residues. After removal of 3 bases from V and 7 bases from J, the junction contained 4 bases not matched to a gene. Germline V gene data show CDR1 as MDHEN and CDR2 as SYDVKM. In DNA, the CDR3 is TGTGCCAGCAGTTTGGGACTAGCGGGAGGCTATAATGAGCAGTTCTTC. Translation gives CASSLGLAGGYNEQFF.

The V call is TRBV20-1, the J call TRBJ2-7; the match to TRBD2 covers 12 bases. The germline CDR1 and CDR2 sequences are DFQATT and SNEGSKA (reference sequence). The trim removed 3 bases at V and 0 bases at J, leaving 15 bases unmatched. This CDR3 region has 19 residues. The CDR3 DNA reads as TGCAGTGCTAGTCCTCCGGCTAGCGGGAGGGCCGGTCGCTCCTACGAGCAGTACTTC. Encoded protein: CSASPPASGRAGRSYEQYF.

There are a few counts of this clonotype. The chain recombines TRBV28 with TRBJ2-5, with 11 bases lining up with TRBD1. The CDR3 sequence is 15 residues long. The germline V gene has CDR1 MDHEN and CDR2 SYDVKM. V lost 5 bases to trimming and J lost 5 bases; unmatched junction nucleotides: 7. The CDR3 spells CASSPGQGAWETQYF. The CDR3 nucleotides are TGTGCCAGCAGTCCAGGACAGGGGGCGTGGGAGACCCAGTACTTC.

This sequence joins TRBV7-8 and TRBJ2-3, with no clear D. The V gene lost 4 bases and the J gene lost 2 bases, with 7 bases spanning the gap. CDR3 length equals 13 residues. Per germline, CDR1 SGHVS and CDR2 FQNEAQ. The CDR3 region is CASSSDPTDTQYF. The CDR3 DNA reads as TGTGCCAGCAGCTCGGACCCCACAGATACGCAGTATTTT.

This clonotype turned up a few times. This sequence joins TRBV20-1 and TRBJ2-5; 11 bases align to TRBD1. The germline gives CDR1 DFQATT, CDR2 SNEGSKA (reference sequence). Trimming at V came to 0 bases and at J to 5 bases, leaving 5 bases not matched to a gene. The CDR3 runs to 15 residues. CDR3 in amino acids: CSARDRTGGVETQYF. CDR3 coding DNA: TGCAGTGCTAGAGATCGGACAGGGGGCGTGGAGACCCAGTACTTC.

In its sample, this clonotype was seen a few times. The chain couples TRBV30 to TRBJ2-7; perhaps TRBD2 as D (5 bases). The CDR3 has 15 residues. Germline CDR1 reads GTSNPN; CDR2 reads SVGIG (reference sequence). Trimming took 0 bases from V and 0 from J, leaving 12 bases between them. CDR3 nucleotide sequence: TGTGCCTGGAGTGTAACTAAGCGGAGCTCCTACGAGCAGTACTTC. Translated, it gives CAWSVTKRSSYEQYF.

In its sample, this clonotype was seen a few times. The chain couples TRBV6-1 to TRBJ2-3, with TRBD2 matching over 8 bases. The V segment lost 5 bases and the J segment 8 bases; nucleotides outside the gene matches: 9. The CDR3 covers 14 residues. Per the germline V gene, CDR1 is MNHNS and CDR2 is SASEGT. The CDR3 nucleotides read TGTGCCAGCAGTCACGGACTAGCCCTGGGTACGCAGTATTTT. Protein product: CASSHGLALGTQYF.

The chain joins TRBV12-5 to TRBJ1-5, with D hard to call. The CDR3 contains 13 residues. Germline CDR1 LGHNT, CDR2 FRNRAP. Trimming shortened V by 2 bases and J by 5 bases, and 7 bases separated the two germline ends. Written as DNA, the CDR3 is TGTGCTAGTGGTTTGTACAGCGATCAGCCCCAGCATTTT. Translating gives CASGLYSDQPQHF.

In this sample, this clonotype turned up many times. The chain links TRBV11-2 to TRBJ2-5; D may be TRBD2 (6 bases). The CDR3 spans 15 residues. The germline V and J ends were trimmed by 5 bases and 4 bases, with 17 bases remaining between them. Germline loops: CDR1 SGHAT, CDR2 FQNNGV. DNA of the CDR3: TGTGCCAGCAGCCGGGGACTTGGCTTGGGAGAGACCCAGTACTTC. Translation gives CASSRGLGLGETQYF. The full variable domain, in which reference TRBV11-2 and TRBJ2-5 provide the parts outside the CDR3, is EAGVAQSPRYKIIEKRQSVAFWCNPISGHATLYWYQQILGQGPKLLIQFQNNGVVDDSQLPKDRFSAERLKGVDSTLKIQPAKLEDSAVYLCASSRGLGLGETQYFGPGTRLLVL.

To note about this clonotype: A much larger clone lies one base from this, so it may be a read error. The chain joins TRBV7-2 to TRBJ2-1, with D perhaps given as TRBD1 or TRBD2 (5 bases each). Trimming removed 4 bases at V and 11 bases at J, with 15 bases between. From germline, CDR1 is SGHTA and CDR2 FQGNSA. The CDR3 is 13 amino acids. The CDR3 bases are TGTGCCAGCAGCTCACGGGACGCCCTTAAGCAGTTCTTC. Protein product: CASSSRDALKQFF.

This clonotype was counted at least ten times. The rearrangement uses TRBV6-1 and TRBJ2-1, with 8 bases fitting TRBD2. The CDR3 extends over 18 amino acids. The V gene's germline CDR1 is MNHNS and CDR2 SASEGT. V gave up 7 bases and J gave up 5 bases; unmatched junction bases: 19. CDR3 residues: CASNGISEVAGHHNEQFF. The CDR3 DNA is TGTGCCAGCAATGGGATCTCTGAGGTAGCGGGACATCACAATGAGCAGTTCTTC.

This clonotype was detected only a few times. The chain uses TRBV27 and TRBJ2-2, with 10 bases fitting TRBD2. Germline V lookup: CDR1 MNHEY, CDR2 SMNVEV (reference sequence). The V gene end was trimmed by 5 bases and the J gene end by 2 bases; junction bases not matched to a gene: 5. The CDR3 has 16 amino acids. The CDR3 DNA is TGTGCCAGCAGTCTTCTAGCGGGAGAAAACACCGGGGAGCTGTTTTTT. This sequence encodes CASSLLAGENTGELFF.

This clonotype has only a few counts. The rearrangement links TRBV30 to TRBJ1-5; unclear D gene. In germline, CDR1 is GTSNPN, CDR2 SVGIG (reference sequence). V was pared by 4 bases and J by 4 bases, with 11 bases between. This CDR3 spans 13 amino acids. The CDR3 sequence is CAWNSDGNQPQHF. The DNA for the CDR3 is TGTGCCTGGAACAGCGACGGTAATCAGCCCCAGCATTTT.

Ten or more counts support this clonotype. The chain links TRBV28 to TRBJ2-7; 10 bases map to TRBD2. CDR3 length equals 15 residues. V lost 7 bases to trimming and J lost 3 bases; unmatched junction nucleotides: 9. Germline V lookup: CDR1 MDHEN, CDR2 SYDVKM. The CDR3 loop reads CASTLSGRAGYEQYF. DNA of the CDR3: TGTGCCAGCACCTTAAGCGGGAGGGCCGGCTACGAGCAGTACTTC.

This chain links TRBV6-5 with TRBJ1-2, with D hard to call. This CDR3 is 12 amino acids long. CDR1 and CDR2 (germline): MNHEY, SVGAGI. Trimming took off 5 bases at V and 5 bases at J, with 9 bases between the two ends. The CDR3 DNA follows: TGTGCCAGCAGTCACTGGGCTTATGGCTACACCTTC. Protein: CASSHWAYGYTF.

This clonotype has only a few counts. This chain connects TRBV5-4 to TRBJ2-2; 7 bases align to TRBD1. This CDR3 has 13 amino acids. CDR1 is SGHNT and CDR2 is YYREEE in the germline V gene (reference sequence). V lost 3 bases, J lost 9 bases, and 5 bases stayed unmatched. The CDR3 sequence: CASSSQGFRELFF. CDR3 in DNA: TGTGCCAGCAGCTCACAGGGGTTCCGGGAGCTGTTTTTT.

This clonotype appeared a few times. The chain employs TRBV6-1 and TRBJ2-2, with 8 bases fitting TRBD1. The length of the CDR3 is 14 residues. The V gene's germline CDR1 is MNHNS and CDR2 SASEGT. J lost 4 bases, V lost 6 bases, and 4 bases had no gene match. CDR3 in DNA: TGTGCCAGCAGCCGGGACAGGCGCACCGGGGAGCTGTTTTTT. Its protein is CASSRDRRTGELFF.

This clonotype has only a few counts. V is TRBV19 and J is TRBJ2-7; a weak D match, TRBD1 (5 bases). V lost 3 bases to trimming and J lost 6 bases, with 18 bases between them. The CDR3 sequence is 15 residues long. Germline loops: CDR1 LNHDA, CDR2 SQIVND (reference sequence). The CDR3 DNA reads as TGTGCCAGTAGTATTTTCGGCCAGGGCGAGCTCGAGCAGTACTTC. Translated, it gives CASSIFGQGELEQYF.

The table lists this clonotype with a few counts. V and J are TRBV20-1 and TRBJ2-1; weak D call: TRBD2 (6 bases). This CDR3 region has 12 residues. Trimming removed 6 bases at V and 7 bases at J, with 13 bases between. Germline CDR1 and CDR2: DFQATT and SNEGSKA (reference sequence). CDR3 amino acids: CSAMGGVNEQFF. The CDR3 region has the DNA TGCAGTGCCATGGGGGGAGTTAATGAGCAGTTCTTC.

As concerns this clonotype: The CDR3 end shows no conserved phenylalanine or tryptophan, and so a read error is likely. J is TRBJ1-2 and V is TRBV7-6; D perhaps matches TRBD1 (5 bases). V lost 1 base to trimming and J lost 3 bases, with 12 bases between them. There are 15 residues in the CDR3. The germline gives CDR1 SGHVS, CDR2 FNYEAQ. The CDR3 sequence is CASSLGPGRDYGYTL. The CDR3 nucleotides are TGTGCCAGCAGCTTAGGTCCAGGGCGGGACTATGGCTACACCCTC.

This clonotype turned up a few times. The chain is built from TRBV2 and TRBJ1-5; no clear D. The CDR3 is 15 amino acids. V was clipped by 5 bases and J by 9 bases, with 20 bases between them. Germline V gene lookup returns CDR1 SNHLY and CDR2 FYNNEI. DNA of the CDR3: TGTGCCAGCAGTAAGGACGGGGTATCTATCGGGCCCCAGCATTTT. It specifies CASSKDGVSIGPQHF.

The chain carries TRBV7-2 and TRBJ2-5; weak D call: TRBD2 (5 bases). Germline V gives CDR1 SGHTA, CDR2 FQGNSA. The CDR3 covers 15 residues. V was clipped by 5 bases and J by 4 bases, with 17 bases between them. DNA for the CDR3: TGTGCCAGCAGCCTATCGACTACGAGCGGAGAGACCCAGTACTTC. It codes for CASSLSTTSGETQYF.

The rearrangement uses TRBV5-1 and TRBJ1-1; 7 bases fit TRBD1. Unmatched junction bases numbered 9, after V lost 4 bases and J lost 3 bases. CDR1 is SGHRS and CDR2 is YFSETQ in the germline V gene. The CDR3 length is 15 residues. CDR3 in amino acids: CASSDYRGGDTEAFF. CDR3 nucleotides: TGCGCCAGCAGCGACTACAGGGGAGGCGACACTGAAGCTTTCTTT.